The 11 T cell receptor beta chains below all came from one sample that was sequenced in a study of patients and donors after allogeneic stem cell transplantation. Each CDR3 protein is one row after TCRdb ran MiXCR on the RT-PCR reads. The sample includes more than 850,000 distinct CDR3 sequences, approximately 19% seen only once; the top ten take roughly 6%. The specimen sequenced was blood, either unsorted or a sorted T cell fraction (not recorded which). Receptor source: a human donor who was either an allogeneic HSCT recipient or a stem cell or donor lymphocyte infusion donor (not recorded which). It is not recorded whose cells these are; they may come from a transplant donor.

V and J are TRBV5-5 and TRBJ2-1, with 11 positions matching TRBD2. J gave up 8 bases and V 2 bases, and 6 bases lay outside the gene matches. The CDR3 has 15 amino acids. Germline loops: CDR1 SGHKS, CDR2 YYEKEE (reference sequence). The CDR3 reads CASSFELAGVYEQFF. CDR3 DNA sequence: TGTGCCAGCAGCTTTGAACTAGCGGGAGTGTATGAGCAGTTCTTC.

The chain couples TRBV5-1 to TRBJ2-1; 11 bases line up with TRBD2. The trim removed 4 bases at V and 3 bases at J, leaving 9 bases unmatched. The CDR3 totals 17 residues. The germline V gene encodes CDR1 SGHRS and CDR2 YFSETQ. As DNA, the CDR3 is TGCGCCAGCAGCGGCTCACCCGGGACTAGCGGCTACAATGAGCAGTTCTTC. This gives the protein CASSGSPGTSGYNEQFF.

This clonotype turned up a few times. The J gene is TRBJ1-1, the V gene TRBV19; no clear D. The germline V and J ends were trimmed by 9 bases and 1 base, with 6 bases remaining between them. The CDR3 has 11 amino acids. Germline lookup yields CDR1 LNHDA and CDR2 SQIVND (reference sequence). The CDR3, as DNA: TGTGCCAGCGACTGGAACACTGAAGCTTTCTTT. It specifies CASDWNTEAFF.

This clonotype showed up just a few times. The chain couples TRBV5-1 to TRBJ2-3; D uncertain. V was trimmed by 2 bases and J by 1 base, leaving 8 bases between them. The CDR3 is made up of 14 amino acids. Per the germline V gene, CDR1 is SGHRS and CDR2 is YFSETQ. The CDR3 bases are TGCGCCAGCAGCTTAAGCGCTGGCACAGATACGCAGTATTTT. It codes for CASSLSAGTDTQYF.

The genes are TRBV28 and TRBJ2-3; possible D gene TRBD1, 5 bases. Trimming pared 5 bases from V and 8 bases from J, leaving 11 bases between. Germline V gene data show CDR1 as MDHEN and CDR2 as SYDVKM. CDR3 length equals 12 residues. CDR3 region: CASSPPQGTQYF. The CDR3 coding sequence is TGTGCCAGCAGTCCTCCCCAGGGTACGCAGTATTTT.

This chain joins TRBV11-1 and TRBJ2-5; D is possibly TRBD1 or TRBD2 (5 bases each). Germline loops: CDR1 SGHAT, CDR2 FQDESV (reference sequence). This CDR3 is 18 amino acids long. The ends were cut back, 5 bases at V and 5 bases at J, with 27 bases in the middle. This CDR3 is CASSHRLADWGSGETQYF. In DNA form, the CDR3 reads TGTGCCAGCAGCCACAGGCTTGCGGACTGGGGATCGGGGGAGACCCAGTACTTC.

V gene TRBV4-2 combines with J gene TRBJ1-1; 8 bases fit TRBD1. Germline loops: CDR1 LGHNA, CDR2 YNFKEQ. V trimming: 5 bases; J trimming: 1 base; junction bases outside the gene matches: 12. The CDR3 has 17 residues. The DNA for the CDR3 is TGTGCCAGCAGCACCCTTCCAGGGGGCGAGAGGAACACTGAAGCTTTCTTT. Protein sequence: CASSTLPGGERNTEAFF.

V usage is TRBV27 and J usage is TRBJ2-5; 7 bases agree with TRBD2. With 2 bases clipped from V and 4 bases from J, the junction kept 10 bases outside the gene matches. Germline V gene sequence: CDR1 MNHEY, CDR2 SMNVEV (reference sequence). The length of the CDR3 is 16 residues. CDR3 coding DNA: TGTGCCAGCAGTTTAGGCACAGCGGGAAACATAGAGACCCAGTACTTC. Its translation: CASSLGTAGNIETQYF.

This clonotype has a handful of counts. V usage is TRBV14 and J usage is TRBJ2-2; D assignment may be TRBD1 or TRBD2 (6 bases each). This CDR3 has 18 residues. Germline lookup yields CDR1 SGHDN and CDR2 FVKESK. Trimming left V 5 bases short and J 4 bases short, with 23 bases between. The DNA for the CDR3 is TGTGCCAGCAGCGGGGGGCACCGTGCAGGATTACTCACCGGGGAGCTGTTTTTT. Its protein is CASSGGHRAGLLTGELFF. Full variable domain (outside the CDR3, taken from reference TRBV14 and TRBJ2-2): EAGVTQFPSHSVIEKGQTVTLRCDPISGHDNLYWYRRVMGKEIKFLLHFVKESKQDESGMPNNRFLAERTGGTYSTLKVQPAELEDSGVYFCASSGGHRAGLLTGELFFGEGSRLTVL.

The V call is TRBV11-2, the J call TRBJ1-6, with 9 bases aligning to TRBD1. The CDR3 runs to 15 residues. Per germline, CDR1 SGHAT and CDR2 FQNNGV. The V gene end was trimmed by 5 bases and the J gene end by 11 bases; junction bases not matched to a gene: 10. The CDR3, as DNA: TGTGCCAGCAGCATCCGGGACAGGGCTTTAGCACCCCTCCACTTT. Translation: CASSIRDRALAPLHF.

The chain is built from TRBV6-1 and TRBJ2-1, with 9 bases lining up with TRBD1. This CDR3 region has 15 residues. The germline CDR1 and CDR2 sequences are MNHNS and SASEGT. V lost 6 bases, J lost 7 bases, and 10 bases stayed unmatched. Here the CDR3 DNA reads TGTGCCAGCAGGACCGGGACAGGGAATTGGAATGAGCAGTTCTTC. Its translation is CASRTGTGNWNEQFF.